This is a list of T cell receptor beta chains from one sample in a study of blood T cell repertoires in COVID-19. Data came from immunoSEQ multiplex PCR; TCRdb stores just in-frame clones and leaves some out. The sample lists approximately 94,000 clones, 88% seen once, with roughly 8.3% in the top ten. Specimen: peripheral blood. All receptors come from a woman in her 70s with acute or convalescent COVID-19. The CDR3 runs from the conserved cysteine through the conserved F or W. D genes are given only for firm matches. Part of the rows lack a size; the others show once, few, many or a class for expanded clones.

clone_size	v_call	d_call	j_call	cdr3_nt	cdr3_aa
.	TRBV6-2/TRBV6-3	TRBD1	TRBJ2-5	TGTGCCAGCAGTTACCATTCGACAGGGGTGGAGACCCAGTACTTC	CASSYHSTGVETQYF
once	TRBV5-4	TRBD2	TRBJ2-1	TGTGCCAGCAGCCAAGGACTAGCGGGGGGCCTGAGTCATGAGCAGTTCTTC	CASSQGLAGGLSHEQFF
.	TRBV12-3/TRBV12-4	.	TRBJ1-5	TGTGCCAGCAGCCAGGACACAAATCAGCCCCAGCATTTT	CASSQDTNQPQHF
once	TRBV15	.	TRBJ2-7	TGTGCCACCAGCAACGACAGGTGGGGCAACTACGAGCAGTACTTC	CATSNDRWGNYEQYF
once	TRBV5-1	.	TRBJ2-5	TGCGCCAGCAGCTTGGACCTAGCCGGTCAGACCCAGTACTTC	CASSLDLAGQTQYF
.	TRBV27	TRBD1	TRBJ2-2	TGTGCCAGCAGTTTATTGGGACAGGGGAATAGGTTGGGGCCGGAAGGGGAGCTGTTTTTT	CASSLLGQGNRLGPEGELFF
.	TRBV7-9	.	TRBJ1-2	TGTGCCAGCAGCTCCCAACGCATAGGGGCGATTAATGGCTACACCTTC	CASSSQRIGAINGYTF
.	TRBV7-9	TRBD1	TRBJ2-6	TGTGCCAGCAGCCCTTGGACAGGGGGCGCCTCTGGGGCCAACGTCCTGACTTTC	CASSPWTGGASGANVLTF
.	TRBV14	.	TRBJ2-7	TGTGCCAGCAGCCCCACATTCTACGAGCAGTACTTC	CASSPTFYEQYF
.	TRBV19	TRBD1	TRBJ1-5	TGTGCCAGTAGTGCCTCGGGACAGTGGCCCGGACCCCAGCATTTT	CASSASGQWPGPQHF
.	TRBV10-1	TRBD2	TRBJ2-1	TGCGCCAGCAGTCCACGTGCTAGCGGAGCCTACAATGAGCAGTTCTTC	CASSPRASGAYNEQFF
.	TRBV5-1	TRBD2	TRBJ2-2	TGCGCCAGCAGCTTGGTACCCAGCGGGGGAACCGGGGAGCTGTTTTTT	CASSLVPSGGTGELFF
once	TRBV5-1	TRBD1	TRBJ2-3	TGCGCCAGCAGACAGGGGGCTACAGATACGCAGTATTTT	CASRQGATDTQYF
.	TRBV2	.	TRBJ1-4	TGTGCCAGCAGTGGGGCGGGCGAAAAACTGTTTTTT	CASSGAGEKLFF
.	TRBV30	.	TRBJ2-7	TGTGCCTGGAGTCGGGCAGGGTACGAGCAGTACTTC	CAWSRAGYEQYF
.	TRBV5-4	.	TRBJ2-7	TGTGCCAGCAGCTTACCGTCAGAGAGGGAGCAGTACTTC	CASSLPSEREQYF
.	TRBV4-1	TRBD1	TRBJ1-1	TGCGCCAGCCGATCACCGGGACAGAGAAACACTGAAGCTTTCTTT	CASRSPGQRNTEAFF
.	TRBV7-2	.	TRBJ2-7	TGTGCCAGCAGCTTAAGCCACCTCAGAGGCTACGAGCAGTACTTC	CASSLSHLRGYEQYF